Following are 11 T cell receptor beta chains from one sample sequenced in a study of blood T cell repertoires in COVID-19. Libraries were prepared by immunoSEQ multiplex PCR; TCRdb keeps only in-frame clonotypes and omits some of them. The table has a few hundred thousand clones, about 82% seen once; the top ten hold approximately 7.9%. Sequencing was performed on peripheral blood. These receptors all come from a human donor in a cohort sampled during active COVID-19.

V gene TRBV9 combines with J gene TRBJ2-2; 7 bases are a match to TRBD2. V shed 3 bases and J 4 bases; nucleotides not matched to a gene: 6. Germline loops: CDR1 SGDLS, CDR2 YYNGEE. The CDR3 loop spans 15 amino acids. CDR3 sequence (DNA): TGTGCCAGCAGCGGGAGCGGGACGCTCACCGGGGAGCTGTTTTTT. Translation: CASSGSGTLTGELFF.

This clone was recorded only once. The chain uses TRBV15 and TRBJ2-3; D might be TRBD2 (5 bases). The V and J ends lost 4 bases and 0 bases respectively, with 11 bases between them. The CDR3 contains 15 residues. Germline V CDR1 and CDR2: LNHNV, YYDKDF (reference sequence). CDR3 amino acids: CATSNSGTSTDTQYF. In DNA, the CDR3 is TGTGCCACCAGCAATTCGGGAACTAGCACAGATACGCAGTATTTT.

The CDR3 DNA sequence: TGTGCCAGCAGCTTGGCAGATGTCTACGAGCAGTACTTC. Its translation: CASSLADVYEQYF. The chain combines TRBV5-4 with TRBJ2-7; no reliable D call. CDR1 is SGHNT, CDR2 YYREEE, per germline (reference sequence). CDR3 length: 13 amino acids. Between the trimmed V and J ends, which lost 0 bases and 3 bases, there was a span of 7 bases. The full variable domain, completed using reference TRBV5-4 and TRBJ2-7, is ETGVTQSPTHLIKTRGQQVTLRCSSQSGHNTVSWYQQALGQGPQFIFQYYREEENGRGNFPPRFSGLQFPNYSSELNVNALELDDSALYLCASSLADVYEQYFGPGTRLTVT.

This clone has a handful of counts. The rearrangement links TRBV7-3 to TRBJ2-3; TRBD2 aligns across 12 bases. Trimming at V came to 5 bases and at J to 0 bases, leaving 9 bases not matched to a gene. Germline assignment: CDR1 SGHTA and CDR2 FQGTGA. The CDR3 contains 18 residues. The CDR3 DNA reads as TGTGCCAGCAGCCCCGGACTAGCGGGGTACGCTAGCACAGATACGCAGTATTTT. Amino acid sequence: CASSPGLAGYASTDTQYF.

The chain is built from TRBV9 and TRBJ2-2; D is uncertain. This CDR3 spans 12 amino acids. The germline V and J ends were trimmed by 2 bases and 7 bases, with 6 bases remaining between them. Germline V CDR1 and CDR2: SGDLS, YYNGEE. CDR3 amino acids: CASSVSGGELFF. Here the CDR3 DNA reads TGTGCCAGCAGCGTTTCCGGCGGGGAGCTGTTTTTT.

The table lists this clone with a count of one. The chain recombines TRBV5-1 with TRBJ1-2; TRBD1 might be the D (6 bases). The V end was cut by 3 bases, the J end by 5 bases, with 11 bases between. The CDR3 runs 13 residues. CDR1 is SGHRS and CDR2 is YFSETQ in the germline V gene. CDR3: CASSYQRGYGYTF. The CDR3 DNA sequence: TGCGCCAGCAGCTACCAAAGGGGGTATGGCTACACCTTC. Drawing the rest from reference TRBV5-1 and TRBJ1-2, the complete variable domain is KAGVTQTPRYLIKTRGQQVTLSCSPISGHRSVSWYQQTPGQGLQFLFEYFSETQRNKGNFPGRFSGRQFSNSRSEMNVSTLELGDSALYLCASSYQRGYGYTFGSGTRLTVV.

CDR3 bases: TGCGCCAGCAGTAACTATCTAACCTACGAGCAGTACTTC. Its translation is CASSNYLTYEQYF. V and J are TRBV10-1 and TRBJ2-7; no clear D gene. CDR3 length: 13 amino acids. The V gene's germline CDR1 is WNHNN and CDR2 SYGVQD (reference sequence). The V and J ends lost 5 bases and 2 bases respectively, with 10 bases between them.

This clone was seen a few times. This rearrangement joins TRBV2 to TRBJ2-7, with 9 bases that match TRBD1. Germline loops: CDR1 SNHLY, CDR2 FYNNEI. The CDR3 runs 14 residues. Trimming removed 4 bases from V and 7 bases from J; junction bases left unmatched: 8. CDR3 protein: CASSGTGDLGEQYF. The CDR3 DNA sequence: TGTGCCAGCAGTGGGACAGGGGATTTGGGGGAGCAGTACTTC.

The CDR3 DNA sequence: TGTGCCAGCAGCTTAAATTTCGCTAACGAGCAGTACTTC. It specifies CASSLNFANEQYF. The chain carries TRBV11-2 and TRBJ2-7; D remains ambiguous. This CDR3 spans 13 amino acids. Germline V gives CDR1 SGHAT, CDR2 FQNNGV. V was pared by 2 bases and J by 5 bases, with 10 bases between.

The CDR3, as DNA: TGTGCCAGCAGCCGCGGTACAGGCCCCACAGATACGCAGTATTTT. Translated, it gives CASSRGTGPTDTQYF. The rearrangement links TRBV11-3 to TRBJ2-3; a weak D match, TRBD1 (5 bases). V gave up 5 bases and J gave up 2 bases, with 14 bases separating them. The CDR3 extends over 15 amino acids. Germline V lookup: CDR1 SGHNT, CDR2 YENEEA.

The chain is built from TRBV18 and TRBJ1-1; D is possibly TRBD1 (6 bases). V shed 3 bases and J shed 4 bases, with 6 bases lying between them. Germline values: CDR1 KGHSH, CDR2 LQKENI. The CDR3 covers 12 residues. CDR3 protein: CASSPDSTEAFF. The CDR3 region has the DNA TGTGCCAGCTCACCGGACAGCACTGAAGCTTTCTTT.